These 27 T cell receptor beta chains were sequenced from one sample in a study of TIL therapy for anti-PD-1-resistant metastatic lung cancer. Described time point: pre-treatment sample, taken before nivolumab and TIL therapy. This was the immunoSEQ v3 assay. Only in-frame clones appear in the TCRdb table, and some are missing; sequencing was by immunoSEQ multiplex PCR. In the table there are roughly 17,000 clones, approximately 69% of which are singletons. This material consisted of blood, taken at baseline. The receptor source for this set is a person aged 25 to 80 with non-small cell lung cancer.

The chain recombines TRBV9 with TRBJ2-2; D unresolved. There are 14 residues in the CDR3. V was clipped by 0 bases and J by 7 bases, with 10 bases between them. CDR1 and CDR2 from the germline V gene are SGDLS and YYNGEE. The CDR3 spells CASSVDSMVGELFF. The CDR3 nucleotides read TGTGCCAGCAGCGTAGATAGTATGGTCGGGGAGCTGTTTTTT.

This chain joins TRBV7-3 and TRBJ1-1; no definite D call. Germline V gives CDR1 SGHTA, CDR2 FQGTGA. The CDR3 contains 13 residues. The germline V and J ends were trimmed by 0 bases and 1 base, with 3 bases remaining between them. CDR3 loop: CASSLTANTEAFF. The CDR3 DNA reads as TGTGCCAGCAGCTTAACCGCGAACACTGAAGCTTTCTTT.

The V gene is TRBV10-3, the J gene TRBJ1-2; tentative D call: TRBD1 (6 bases). The V end was cut by 0 bases, the J end by 2 bases, with 13 bases between. There are 16 residues in the CDR3. Germline loops: CDR1 ENHRY, CDR2 SYGVKD. The CDR3 is CAISESDWGRNYGYTF. In DNA, the CDR3 is TGTGCCATCAGTGAGTCAGACTGGGGGCGAAACTATGGCTACACCTTC.

The chain uses TRBV15 and TRBJ2-5; 13 bases are a match to TRBD2. This CDR3 has 19 residues. V dropped 3 bases and J dropped 7; count of bases not matched to a gene: 17. Germline assignment: CDR1 LNHNV and CDR2 YYDKDF (reference sequence). The CDR3 spells CATSRGPPGLAGSGGTQYF. The CDR3 DNA reads TGTGCCACCAGCAGGGGGCCCCCGGGACTAGCGGGGTCTGGCGGGACCCAGTACTTC.

The chain recombines TRBV18 with TRBJ2-7; TRBD1 is a possible D gene (6 bases). V was trimmed by 4 bases and J by 5 bases, leaving 9 bases between them. Germline assignment: CDR1 KGHSH and CDR2 LQKENI. The CDR3 covers 12 residues. The CDR3 protein is CASSLGTNEQYF. The CDR3 coding sequence is TGTGCCAGCTCACTTGGGACAAACGAGCAGTACTTC.

This chain connects TRBV6-5 to TRBJ2-7; 7 bases line up with TRBD1. The germline gives CDR1 MNHEY, CDR2 SVGAGI. Germline trimming cut 6 bases from V and 8 bases from J; bases unmatched to any gene: 7. The CDR3 is 12 amino acids. CDR3 sequence reads: CASSQGDGQQYF. The DNA of the CDR3 is TGTGCCAGCAGCCAGGGGGACGGACAGCAGTACTTC.

This chain links TRBV2 with TRBJ2-1, with a tentative D call TRBD2 (5 bases). Trimming stripped 6 bases from V and 5 bases from J, with 14 bases between. The CDR3 covers 14 residues. The germline gives CDR1 SNHLY, CDR2 FYNNEI. The CDR3 is CASRELGSHNEQFF. CDR3 nucleotides: TGTGCCAGCAGGGAACTAGGCTCTCACAATGAGCAGTTCTTC.

Comments on this clone: At one end the junction does not follow the germline gene, possibly because of a read error. The same CDR3 also results from other DNA sequences found in this sample. This chain uses TRBV5-6 with TRBJ1-2, with TRBD1 identical over 7 bases. Germline-derived CDR1 and CDR2 are SGHDT and YYEEEE. CDR3 size: 16 residues. This CDR3 reads CASSVGQVDLNYGYTF. In DNA, the CDR3 is TGCGCCAGCAGCGTTGGACAGGTCGACCTAAACTATGGCTACACCTTC.

The V gene is TRBV11-2, the J gene TRBJ1-1; D gene unclear. The V gene's germline CDR1 is SGHAT and CDR2 FQNNGV. The ends were cut back, 5 bases at V and 2 bases at J, with 12 bases in the middle. The CDR3 is 14 amino acids. The CDR3 sequence: CASSPPPTNTEAFF. The CDR3 region has the DNA TGTGCCAGCAGCCCACCCCCAACCAACACTGAAGCTTTCTTT. The entire variable domain, with the rest obtained from reference TRBV11-2 and TRBJ1-1, is as follows: EAGVAQSPRYKIIEKRQSVAFWCNPISGHATLYWYQQILGQGPKLLIQFQNNGVVDDSQLPKDRFSAERLKGVDSTLKIQPAKLEDSAVYLCASSPPPTNTEAFFGQGTRLTVV.

J is TRBJ2-3 and V is TRBV9; TRBD1 matches 7 bases. This CDR3 contains 14 residues. The germline CDR1 and CDR2 sequences are SGDLS and YYNGEE. The V and J ends lost 4 bases and 6 bases, in that order; junction bases with no gene match: 8. This chain's CDR3 is CASSQPGTVDTQYF. In DNA, the CDR3 is TGTGCCAGCAGCCAGCCCGGGACAGTTGATACGCAGTATTTT.

This rearrangement joins TRBV4-3 to TRBJ2-7, with no clear D. The CDR3 sequence is 16 residues long. From germline, CDR1 is LGHNA and CDR2 YSLEER. V was shortened by 0 bases and J by 1 base, with 13 bases between the two germline ends. CDR3 DNA: TGCGCCAGCAGCCAAGAATCCGGGTTCACTTCCTACGAGCAGTACTTC. It codes for CASSQESGFTSYEQYF.

The rearrangement uses TRBV7-3 and TRBJ1-1, with 7 bases fitting TRBD1. CDR1 is SGHTA and CDR2 is FQGTGA in the germline V gene. The CDR3 runs to 14 residues. The V and J ends lost 2 bases and 1 base, in that order; junction bases with no gene match: 1. The CDR3, as DNA: TGTGCCAGCAGCTTACCAGGGGGGAACACTGAAGCTTTCTTT. It specifies CASSLPGGNTEAFF.

V is TRBV10-3 and J is TRBJ2-7, with 9 nucleotides matching TRBD2. Germline CDR1 reads ENHRY; CDR2 reads SYGVKD. V trimming: 5 bases; J trimming: 7 bases; junction bases outside the gene matches: 9. This CDR3 region has 14 residues. The CDR3 is CAISFGGGAGEQYF. The CDR3 DNA reads as TGTGCCATCAGTTTCGGCGGGGGGGCCGGTGAGCAGTACTTC.

This rearrangement joins TRBV7-2 to TRBJ2-5; unclear D gene. The V gene's germline CDR1 is SGHTA and CDR2 FQGNSA. The CDR3 runs 14 residues. Trimming cost V 5 bases and J 4 bases, with 14 bases left between them. CDR3 amino acids: CASSPQAPLETQYF. The CDR3 nucleotides read TGTGCCAGCAGCCCCCAGGCCCCCTTAGAGACCCAGTACTTC.

This chain links TRBV6-5 with TRBJ2-3; 11 positions match TRBD2. Germline CDR1 is MNHEY and CDR2 is SVGAGI. The CDR3 extends over 15 amino acids. The V gene end was trimmed by 4 bases and the J gene end by 3 bases; junction bases not matched to a gene: 3. CDR3 sequence reads: CASSSLAGGTDTQYF. For the CDR3, the DNA is TGTGCCAGCAGTTCTCTAGCGGGGGGAACAGATACGCAGTATTTT.

This clone was seen once. The chain couples TRBV5-1 to TRBJ1-3; D might be TRBD1 (6 bases). Looked up from germline, CDR1 is SGHRS and CDR2 is YFSETQ. The ends were cut back, 1 base at V and 0 bases at J, with 8 bases in the middle. The CDR3 has 15 residues. The CDR3 nucleotides are TGCGCCAGCAGCTTGCCGACAGGCTCTGGAAACACCATATATTTT. Translating gives CASSLPTGSGNTIYF. The full variable domain, its missing parts supplied by reference TRBV5-1 and TRBJ1-3, is KAGVTQTPRYLIKTRGQQVTLSCSPISGHRSVSWYQQTPGQGLQFLFEYFSETQRNKGNFPGRFSGRQFSNSRSEMNVSTLELGDSALYLCASSLPTGSGNTIYFGEGSWLTVV.

V gene TRBV27 combines with J gene TRBJ1-2; TRBD1 aligns across 9 bases. CDR1 is MNHEY, CDR2 SMNVEV, per germline (reference sequence). V lost 4 bases and J lost 5; bases outside the gene matches: 2. This CDR3 is built from 13 residues. The CDR3 sequence: CASSWDRAYGYTF. CDR3 nucleotide sequence: TGTGCCAGCAGTTGGGACAGGGCATATGGCTACACCTTC.

The J gene is TRBJ1-5, the V gene TRBV19, with 11 positions matching TRBD1. There are 17 residues in the CDR3. Per germline, CDR1 LNHDA and CDR2 SQIVND (reference sequence). J was trimmed by 0 bases and V by 7 bases; bases with no gene match: 8. The CDR3 region has the DNA TGTGCCAGTACCGGGACAGGGGGTGGAAATAGCAATCAGCCCCAGCATTTT. It yields the protein CASTGTGGGNSNQPQHF. The full variable domain, with the rest looked up from reference TRBV19 and TRBJ1-5, is DGGITQSPKYLFRKEGQNVTLSCEQNLNHDAMYWYRQDPGQGLRLIYYSQIVNDFQKGDIAEGYSVSREKKESFPLTVTSAQKNPTAFYLCASTGTGGGNSNQPQHFGDGTRLSIL.

The chain links TRBV28 to TRBJ1-2; D gene unclear. V lost 4 bases and J 5 bases, leaving 14 bases between the germline ends. Germline V gene lookup returns CDR1 MDHEN and CDR2 SYDVKM. The CDR3 spans 14 residues. The CDR3 DNA reads TGTGCCAGCAGTTCCCTCGACGGTGGGTATGGCTACACCTTC. As protein: CASSSLDGGYGYTF.

V usage is TRBV15 and J usage is TRBJ1-1; D unclear. V gave up 0 bases and J gave up 5 bases, with 16 bases separating them. Germline assignment: CDR1 LNHNV and CDR2 YYDKDF (reference sequence). The CDR3 is made up of 16 amino acids. The CDR3 region has the DNA TGTGCCACCAGCAGAGATTGGTTCAGTCCGGGAACTGAAGCTTTCTTT. Protein: CATSRDWFSPGTEAFF.

This clone has a handful of counts. The chain uses TRBV23-1 and TRBJ1-1; no firm D call. TRBV23-1 is an ORF, with its function uncertain. This CDR3 spans 11 amino acids. V lost 3 bases and J 10 bases, leaving 9 bases between the germline ends. CDR3 DNA: TGCGCCAGCAGTCAGGGTTGGTTAGCTTTCTTT. It translates to CASSQGWLAFF.

The chain links TRBV2 to TRBJ2-1; 12 positions agree with TRBD2. V lost 5 bases, J lost 6 bases, and 5 bases stayed unmatched. Germline lookup yields CDR1 SNHLY and CDR2 FYNNEI. The CDR3 has 15 residues. The chain's CDR3 is CASSLLAGGGNEQFF. CDR3 DNA sequence: TGTGCCAGCAGTCTACTAGCGGGAGGTGGCAATGAGCAGTTCTTC.

This clone is labeled as medium-sized. The gene calls are TRBV30 and TRBJ1-1; perhaps TRBD1 as D (5 bases). This CDR3 is built from 13 residues. The germline V gene encodes CDR1 GTSNPN and CDR2 SVGIG (reference sequence). Trimming stripped 0 bases from V and 10 bases from J, with 15 bases between. The CDR3 nucleotides read TGTGCCTGGAGTGTAAGTCCAGGGAGGCGAGCTTTCTTT. Amino acid sequence: CAWSVSPGRRAFF.

In its sample, this clone was seen a few times. V usage is TRBV20-1 and J usage is TRBJ1-1; D gene ambiguous. Per the germline V gene, CDR1 is DFQATT and CDR2 is SNEGSKA (reference sequence). The CDR3 has 11 amino acids. Trimming stripped 3 bases from V and 1 base from J, with 3 bases between. The CDR3 region has the DNA TGCAGTGCTAGGGCGAACACTGAAGCTTTCTTT. Its protein is CSARANTEAFF.

The gene calls are TRBV2 and TRBJ1-6; the match to TRBD1 covers 9 bases. Germline-derived CDR1 and CDR2 are SNHLY and FYNNEI. The CDR3 spans 21 residues. The J segment lost 6 bases and the V segment lost 5 bases, leaving 23 bases of the junction unmatched. The CDR3, as DNA: TGTGCCAGCAGTCCGGTCCCGAGACAGGGGGATCTTCTAAGCGCTAATTCACCCCTCCACTTT. Its translation: CASSPVPRQGDLLSANSPLHF.

Points on this clone: Sequence at one end of the junction differs from germline and may be a read error. The rearrangement joins TRBV5-1 to TRBJ2-5, with D possibly being TRBD1 (6 bases). The CDR3 length is 13 residues. Germline V gene sequence: CDR1 SGHRS, CDR2 YFSETQ. The chain's CDR3 is CASRLDREETQYF. CDR3 nucleotides: TGCGCCAGCAGGTTGGACAGAGAAGAGACCCAGTACTTC.

The J gene is TRBJ2-5, the V gene TRBV4-1; the D gene is possibly TRBD1 (5 bases). This CDR3 is 14 amino acids long. The ends were cut back, 6 bases at V and 2 bases at J, with 13 bases in the middle. Germline-derived CDR1 and CDR2 are MGHRA and YSYEKL. The CDR3 sequence is CASRYQGIQETQYF. DNA for the CDR3: TGCGCCAGCAGATATCAGGGAATTCAAGAGACCCAGTACTTC.